This section outlines one T cell receptor beta chain sequence together with its context. This entry is derived from a study of control samples from healthy donors and cancer patients. The protocol was immunoSEQ multiplex PCR, while the TCRdb copy is restricted to in-frame clones and leaves out a portion. Of fewer than 70,000 clones detected, around 87% appear once; the ten largest clones hold more than 13%. Germline V gene lookup returns CDR1 LNHNV and CDR2 YYDKDF (reference sequence). The CDR3 is 15 amino acids. The V end was cut by 0 bases, the J end by 6 bases, with 15 bases between. The rearrangement joins TRBV15 to TRBJ2-7; D not resolved. The sequenced sample was PBMCs. This clonotype originated in a man aged 55 to 70 with head and neck cancer. In nucleotides, the CDR3 is TGTGCCACCAGCAGAGATGCAAATCTCGGAGCCGAGCAGTACTTC. This gives the protein CATSRDANLGAEQYF. Using reference TRBV15 and TRBJ2-7 for the parts outside the CDR3, the full variable domain is DAMVIQNPRYQVTQFGKPVTLSCSQTLNHNVMYWYQQKSSQAPKLLFHYYDKDFNNEADTPDNFQSRRPNTSFCFLDIRSPGLGDTAMYLCATSRDANLGAEQYFGPGTRLTVT.